Given below is one TCR beta chain in context. The target antigen is unknown. This entry belongs to a study of Ad26.COV2.S vaccination and SARS-CoV-2 variants. The assay was immunoSEQ multiplex PCR, and TCRdb's table has in-frame clones only and misses some. The top ten clones hold around 10% of a sample with roughly 240,000 clones, more than 75% of them seen once. Noted treatment: some 19 received Ad26.COV2.S at low or high dose, single or two shots; roughly 5 received placebo; per-sample allocation not given. Day 63 after the first injection of vaccine or placebo was the sampling time. This adult donor, from Boston, was 18-55 years old. An Ad26 vector was used to express Wuhan-strain SARS-CoV-2 spike as the vaccine. General study findings and limits: Vaccinated individuals (as opposed to placebo recipients) had higher spike-specific TCR breadth. The analyses of TCR breadth and depth may have understated the size of total T cell responses.

The material sequenced was peripheral blood, taken in a trial of Ad26.COV2.S vaccine versus placebo. The clonotype was recovered from a person aged 18-60 years who received the Ad26.COV2.S COVID-19 vaccine or a placebo.

CDR3: CASSHVLVVEKLFF. The CDR3 region has the DNA TGCGCCAGCAGCCATGTGTTGGTGGTTGAAAAACTGTTTTTT. The V gene is TRBV4-1, the J gene TRBJ1-4, with D unclear. The CDR3 has 14 residues. Trimming left V 3 bases short and J 7 bases short, with 12 bases between. The germline V gene encodes CDR1 MGHRA and CDR2 YSYEKL.